A selection of T cell receptor beta chains follows, all from one sample in a study of response to subunit inactivated influenza vaccine. One entry per CDR3 protein results from TCRdb running MiXCR on the RT-PCR reads. The sample has 610,000 or so distinct CDR3 sequences, approximately 15% seen once. Sequenced here: PBMCs from blood, sampled less than 13 days after vaccination. These receptors all come from a man aged 50 or older who received an inactivated influenza vaccine. Each CDR3 is given with its conserved first and last residue. D genes are given only for firm matches. Only part of the rows carry a size: once, few, many, or a class if the clone is expanded.

V gene	D gene	J gene	clone size	CDR3 protein	CDR3 DNA
TRBV30	.	TRBJ1-1	few	CAWSGPTLTEAFF	TGTGCCTGGAGCGGGCCCACTTTGACTGAAGCTTTCTTT
TRBV5-1	TRBD1	TRBJ2-5	few	CASTRQGSETQYF	TGCGCCAGCACAAGACAGGGGTCGGAGACCCAGTACTTC
TRBV12-3/TRBV12-4	.	TRBJ2-7	once	CASSLRTGRSSYEQYF	TGTGCCAGCAGTTTAAGGACGGGGCGAAGCTCCTACGAGCAGTACTTC
TRBV30	TRBD1	TRBJ1-2	few	CAWATGGYGYTF	TGTGCCTGGGCGACAGGGGGCTATGGCTACACCTTC
TRBV7-2	.	TRBJ1-5	few	CASSPQGFNQPQHF	TGTGCCAGCAGCCCACAGGGTTTCAATCAGCCCCAGCATTTT
TRBV2	TRBD1	TRBJ2-3	.	CASRADRASTDTQYF	TGTGCCAGCAGGGCAGACAGGGCCAGCACAGATACGCAGTATTTT
TRBV5-1	.	TRBJ1-1	few	CASSPLDSQNTEAFF	TGCGCCAGCAGCCCATTGGACTCACAGAACACTGAAGCTTTCTTT
TRBV5-1	TRBD2	TRBJ2-7	few	CASSLSLSSGGSEQYF	TGCGCCAGCAGCTTGAGTTTGTCTAGCGGGGGGAGCGAGCAGTACTTC
TRBV20-1	.	TRBJ2-1	few	CSARVAGRHYNEQFF	TGCAGTGCTAGAGTTGCGGGACGTCACTACAATGAGCAGTTCTTC
TRBV4-3	TRBD2	TRBJ2-1	.	CASSQRTSGVYNEQFF	TGCGCCAGCAGCCAAAGGACTAGCGGGGTTTACAATGAGCAGTTCTTC
TRBV30	TRBD2	TRBJ2-1	.	CAWSARLLAGDYNEQFF	TGTGCCTGGAGTGCCCGCCTACTAGCGGGAGACTACAATGAGCAGTTCTTC
TRBV20-1	TRBD2	TRBJ2-3	.	CSSRLAGIDTQYF	TGCAGCAGTCGTCTAGCGGGGATAGATACGCAGTATTTT
TRBV28	.	TRBJ2-7	.	CASTEERTSYEQYF	TGTGCCAGCACCGAGGAACGGACCTCCTACGAGCAGTACTTC
TRBV12-3/TRBV12-4	TRBD1	TRBJ1-1	few	CASSTNRGSEAFF	TGTGCCAGCAGTACGAACAGGGGGTCTGAAGCTTTCTTT
TRBV19	TRBD2	TRBJ2-7	few	CASSISSGSLEQYF	TGTGCCAGTAGTATCTCCAGCGGGAGCCTCGAGCAGTACTTC
TRBV20-1	.	TRBJ2-7	.	CSARVKGRAYEQYF	TGCAGTGCTAGAGTCAAAGGGCGGGCCTACGAGCAGTACTTC
TRBV7-8	.	TRBJ2-5	.	CASSTQTGVQETQYF	TGTGCCAGCAGCACCCAGACGGGAGTACAAGAGACCCAGTACTTC
TRBV4-1	TRBD1	TRBJ1-2	few	CASSQETGGYGYTF	TGCGCCAGCAGCCAAGAAACAGGGGGGTATGGCTACACCTTC
TRBV9	.	TRBJ2-3	few	CASSVATLAGDTQYF	TGTGCCAGCAGCGTAGCTACACTAGCCGGAGATACGCAGTATTTT
TRBV20-1	.	TRBJ1-1	.	CSVPVNTEAFF	TGCAGTGTTCCGGTGAACACTGAAGCTTTCTTT
TRBV20-1	.	TRBJ2-2	many	CSAKSGGVITGELFF	TGCAGTGCCAAATCAGGGGGGGTAATTACCGGGGAGCTGTTTTTT
TRBV18	TRBD1	TRBJ2-7	.	CASSRWDRSTYEQYF	TGTGCCAGCTCACGGTGGGACAGGTCAACTTACGAGCAGTACTTC
TRBV6-1	TRBD2	TRBJ2-4	many	CASSLAGPPNIQYF	TGTGCCAGCAGCCTAGCGGGACCCCCAAACATTCAGTACTTC
TRBV6-1	TRBD1	TRBJ2-7	.	CASRFDRGPTYEQYF	TGTGCCAGCAGATTCGACAGGGGCCCAACCTACGAGCAGTACTTC
TRBV5-1	TRBD2	TRBJ2-5	few	CASSLDLAGGQETQYF	TGCGCCAGCAGCTTGGATCTAGCGGGGGGGCAAGAGACCCAGTACTTC
TRBV6-2/TRBV6-3	.	TRBJ2-4	.	CASSVGEVHQYF	TGTGCCAGCAGTGTGGGGGAAGTCCATCAGTACTTC
TRBV20-1	.	TRBJ2-7	.	CSATPVLTYEQYF	TGCAGTGCTACACCGGTACTTACATACGAGCAGTACTTC
TRBV4-1	.	TRBJ2-1	few	CASSQQGTIQNNEQFF	TGCGCCAGCAGCCAACAAGGAACAATTCAAAACAATGAGCAGTTCTTC
TRBV12-3/TRBV12-4	.	TRBJ1-2	few	CASSLGETRDTF	TGTGCCAGCAGTTTAGGGGAGACCCGGGACACCTTC
TRBV20-1	TRBD2	TRBJ2-3	.	CSARDLAERGTTDTQYF	TGCAGTGCTAGAGATCTCGCCGAGCGGGGCACCACAGATACGCAGTATTTT
TRBV6-5	.	TRBJ2-7	.	CASSYSHRDGQYF	TGTGCCAGCAGTTACTCACACAGGGACGGGCAGTACTTC
TRBV19	TRBD1	TRBJ2-6	few	CASSNRGSGANVLTF	TGTGCCAGTAGTAACAGGGGCTCTGGGGCCAACGTCCTGACTTTC
TRBV28	TRBD2	TRBJ2-1	few	CASSRSGGAGEQFF	TGTGCCAGCAGTCGGAGCGGGGGGGCCGGTGAGCAGTTCTTC
TRBV12-3/TRBV12-4	.	TRBJ1-1	many	CASSRQTEAFF	TGTGCCAGCAGCAGACAGACAGAAGCTTTCTTT
TRBV7-2	TRBD1	TRBJ1-4	.	CASSFRTGMIEEKLFF	TGTGCCAGCAGCTTTCGGACAGGCATGATAGAAGAAAAACTGTTTTTT
TRBV27	.	TRBJ2-7	.	CASAGDRAYEQYF	TGTGCCAGCGCGGGGGACAGAGCCTACGAGCAGTACTTC
TRBV20-1	.	TRBJ2-1	few	CSASYGSSYNEQFF	TGCAGTGCTAGTTACGGGAGCTCCTACAATGAGCAGTTCTTC
TRBV9	.	TRBJ1-2	.	CASSVGTVGPGGYTF	TGTGCCAGCAGCGTAGGGACAGTCGGGCCCGGGGGCTACACCTTC
TRBV9	.	TRBJ2-1	few	CASSVEGGSNEQFF	TGTGCCAGCAGCGTTGAGGGGGGAAGTAATGAGCAGTTCTTC
TRBV6-2/TRBV6-3	.	TRBJ1-5	few	CASRGRTSNQPQHF	TGTGCCAGCAGGGGCAGGACAAGCAATCAGCCCCAGCATTTT
TRBV9	.	TRBJ2-7	few	CASTPDSTTYEQYF	TGTGCCAGCACCCCGGACAGTACCACCTACGAGCAGTACTTC
TRBV9	TRBD2	TRBJ2-5	.	CASSVSSGGGQETQYF	TGTGCCAGCAGCGTATCTTCGGGAGGAGGCCAAGAGACCCAGTACTTC
TRBV7-9	TRBD1	TRBJ2-7	.	CASSTGASYEQYF	TGTGCCAGCAGCACAGGGGCCTCCTACGAGCAGTACTTC
TRBV7-2	.	TRBJ1-1	.	CASSRDYTEAFF	TGTGCCAGCAGCAGGGACTACACTGAAGCTTTCTTT
TRBV9	TRBD2	TRBJ2-1	.	CASSGASGRGYNEQFF	TGTGCCAGCAGCGGTGCTAGCGGGAGGGGATACAATGAGCAGTTCTTC
TRBV9	.	TRBJ1-5	few	CASSVDGQGGQPQHF	TGTGCCAGCAGCGTAGACGGGCAGGGCGGCCAGCCCCAGCATTTT
TRBV20-1	.	TRBJ2-1	many	CSASPRSNEQFF	TGCAGTGCTAGCCCCCGTAGTAATGAGCAGTTCTTC
TRBV6-1	.	TRBJ1-4	few	CASSGQYGGEKLFF	TGTGCCAGCAGTGGACAGTACGGGGGGGAAAAACTGTTTTTT
TRBV9	.	TRBJ2-7	few	CASSGPPQGLINEQYF	TGTGCCAGCAGCGGCCCGCCGCAGGGACTGATTAACGAGCAGTACTTC
TRBV27	.	TRBJ2-5	few	CASSFWGDGETQYF	TGTGCCAGCAGTTTTTGGGGTGACGGAGAGACCCAGTACTTC
TRBV6-2/TRBV6-3	.	TRBJ2-7	many	CASSYPEEQYF	TGTGCCAGCAGCTACCCTGAGGAGCAGTACTTC
TRBV24-1	TRBD2	TRBJ2-1	.	CATSDSTSGRLGEQFF	TGTGCCACCAGTGATTCTACTAGCGGGAGACTAGGGGAGCAGTTCTTC
TRBV7-3	.	TRBJ2-3	few	CASSLGASVPDTQYF	TGTGCCAGCAGCTTAGGGGCTAGCGTACCAGATACGCAGTATTTT
TRBV4-3	TRBD1	TRBJ1-1	.	CASSPTGQPNTEAFF	TGCGCCAGCAGCCCGACAGGGCAGCCGAACACTGAAGCTTTCTTT
TRBV6-1	.	TRBJ2-1	.	CASTPRGAFHNEQFF	TGTGCCAGCACTCCAAGGGGGGCGTTTCACAATGAGCAGTTCTTC
TRBV27	.	TRBJ2-1	many	CASSLSVKTNEQFF	TGTGCCAGCAGTTTATCGGTAAAAACCAATGAGCAGTTCTTC
TRBV10-3	TRBD1	TRBJ2-2	few	CAIRVATGVDTGELFF	TGTGCCATCAGAGTAGCAACAGGGGTCGACACCGGGGAGCTGTTTTTT